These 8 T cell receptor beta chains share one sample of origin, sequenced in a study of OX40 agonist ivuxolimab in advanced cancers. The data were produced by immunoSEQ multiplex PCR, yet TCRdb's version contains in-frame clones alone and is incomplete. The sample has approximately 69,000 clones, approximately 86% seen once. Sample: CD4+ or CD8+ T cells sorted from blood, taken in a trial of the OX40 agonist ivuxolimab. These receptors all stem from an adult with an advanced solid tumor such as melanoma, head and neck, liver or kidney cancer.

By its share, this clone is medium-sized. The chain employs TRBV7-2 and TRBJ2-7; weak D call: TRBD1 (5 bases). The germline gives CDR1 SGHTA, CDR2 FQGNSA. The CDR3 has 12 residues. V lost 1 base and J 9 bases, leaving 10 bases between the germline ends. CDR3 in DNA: TGTGCCAGCAGCTTAGATGGGCAGGGGCAGTACTTC. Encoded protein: CASSLDGQGQYF.

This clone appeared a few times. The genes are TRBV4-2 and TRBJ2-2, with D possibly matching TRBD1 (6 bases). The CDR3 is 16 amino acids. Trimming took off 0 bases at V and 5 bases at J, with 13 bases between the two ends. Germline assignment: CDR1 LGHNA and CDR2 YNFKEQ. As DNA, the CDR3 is TGTGCCAGCAGCCAAGATTACGGCAGGGGTACCGGGGAGCTGTTTTTT. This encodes CASSQDYGRGTGELFF.

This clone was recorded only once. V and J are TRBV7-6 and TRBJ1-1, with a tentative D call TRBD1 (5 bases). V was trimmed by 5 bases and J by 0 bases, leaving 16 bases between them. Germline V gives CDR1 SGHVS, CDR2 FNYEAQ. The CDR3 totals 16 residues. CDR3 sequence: CASSPAGGGMNTEAFF. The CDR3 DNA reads TGTGCCAGCAGCCCCGCGGGGGGTGGTATGAACACTGAAGCTTTCTTT.

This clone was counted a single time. The CDR3 DNA sequence: TGTGCCACCAGCAGAGTCAATCAGCCCCAGCATTTT. This encodes CATSRVNQPQHF. The V gene is TRBV15, the J gene TRBJ1-5; D gene uncertain. This CDR3 is 12 amino acids long. CDR1 is LNHNV, CDR2 YYDKDF, per germline (reference sequence). The V and J ends lost 1 base and 3 bases respectively, with 1 base between them.

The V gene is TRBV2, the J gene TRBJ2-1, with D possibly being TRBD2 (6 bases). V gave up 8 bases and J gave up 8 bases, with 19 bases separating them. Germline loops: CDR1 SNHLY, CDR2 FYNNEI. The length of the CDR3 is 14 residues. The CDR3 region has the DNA TGTGCCAGCTCCTGGGGCGGGGCCAGCCATGAGCAGTTCTTC. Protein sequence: CASSWGGASHEQFF.

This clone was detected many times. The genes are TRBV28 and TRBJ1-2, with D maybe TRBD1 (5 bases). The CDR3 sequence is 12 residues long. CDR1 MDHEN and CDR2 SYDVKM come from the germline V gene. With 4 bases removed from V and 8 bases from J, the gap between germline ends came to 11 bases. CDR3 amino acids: CASSWGTGGYTF. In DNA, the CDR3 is TGTGCCAGCAGTTGGGGGACTGGCGGCTACACCTTC.

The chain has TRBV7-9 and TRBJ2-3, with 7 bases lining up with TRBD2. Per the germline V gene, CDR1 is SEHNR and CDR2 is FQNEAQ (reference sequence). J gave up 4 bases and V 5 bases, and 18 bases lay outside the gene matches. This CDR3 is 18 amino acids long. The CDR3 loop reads CASSLLLALAGVADTQYF. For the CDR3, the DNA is TGTGCCAGCAGCCTCCTCCTGGCTCTGGCGGGGGTCGCAGATACGCAGTATTTT.

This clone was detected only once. CDR3: CASSLGGTGEADTQYF. The CDR3 DNA sequence: TGTGCCAGCAGCTTAGGTGGGACAGGGGAAGCAGATACGCAGTATTTT. The V call is TRBV11-3, the J call TRBJ2-3; TRBD1 matches at 10 bases. This CDR3 has 16 amino acids. CDR1 and CDR2 (germline): SGHNT, YENEEA. The V segment lost 1 base and the J segment 4 bases; nucleotides outside the gene matches: 5.